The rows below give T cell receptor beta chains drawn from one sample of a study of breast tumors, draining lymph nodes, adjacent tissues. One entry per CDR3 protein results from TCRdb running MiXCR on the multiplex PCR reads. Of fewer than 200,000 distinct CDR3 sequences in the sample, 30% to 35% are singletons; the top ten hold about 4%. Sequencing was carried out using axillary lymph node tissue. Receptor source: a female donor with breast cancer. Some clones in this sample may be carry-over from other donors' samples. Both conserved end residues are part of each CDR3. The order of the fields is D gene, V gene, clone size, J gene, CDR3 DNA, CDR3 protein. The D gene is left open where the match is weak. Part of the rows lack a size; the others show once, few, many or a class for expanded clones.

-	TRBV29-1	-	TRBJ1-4	TGCAGCGTCACCCGGGGTAATGAAAAACTGTTTTTT	CSVTRGNEKLFF
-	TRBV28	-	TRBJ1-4	TGTGCCAGCAGTTTATTGACCCGAGGGCGGGAAAAACTGTTTTTT	CASSLLTRGREKLFF
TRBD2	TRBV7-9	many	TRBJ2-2	TGTGCCAGCAGCTTACTAGCGGAGCTGACCGGGGAGCTGTTTTTT	CASSLLAELTGELFF
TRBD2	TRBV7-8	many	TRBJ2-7	TGTGCCAGCAGCTTAGCGGGGCTAGCGGGGGCGACCTACGAGCAGTACTTC	CASSLAGLAGATYEQYF
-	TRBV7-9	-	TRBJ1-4	TGTGCCAGCAGCTTAGGGCGGTATGATGAAGAACTGTTTTTT	CASSLGRYDEELFF
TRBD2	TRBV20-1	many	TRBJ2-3	TGCAGTGCCCTGCTTTGGGGGGGAGGGGGCACAGATACGCAGTATTTT	CSALLWGGGGTDTQYF
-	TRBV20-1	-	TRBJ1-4	TGCAGTGCGCCCCAGTACAATGAAAAACTGTTTTTT	CSAPQYNEKLFF
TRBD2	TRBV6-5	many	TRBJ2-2	TGTGCCATCCCCCCAAGGACTAGCAGGAACACCGGGGAGCTGTTTTTT	CAIPPRTSRNTGELFF
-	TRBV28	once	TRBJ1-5	TGTGCCAGCAACGGGGTTTTCAATCAGCCCCAGCATTTT	CASNGVFNQPQHF
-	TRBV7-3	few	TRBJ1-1	TGTGCCAGCAGCTTAATGGGGTCTGGGACAGAAGCTTTCTTT	CASSLMGSGTEAFF
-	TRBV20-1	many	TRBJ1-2	TGCAGTGCTCCAGGACGGAGCAACTATGGCTACACCTTC	CSAPGRSNYGYTF
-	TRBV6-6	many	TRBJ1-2	TGTGCCAGCAGTCCCGGTTTCTATGGCTACACCTTC	CASSPGFYGYTF
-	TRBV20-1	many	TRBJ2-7	TGCAGTGCTCCCCTGGCGGGATATCCCTCCTACGAGCAGTACTTC	CSAPLAGYPSYEQYF
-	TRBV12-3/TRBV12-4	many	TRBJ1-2	TGTGCCAGCAGTTTAGTGCCGGGACACCGCTATGGCTACACCTTC	CASSLVPGHRYGYTF
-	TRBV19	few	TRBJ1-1	TGTGCCAGTAGTAGAACGAACAGGGCGAGCACTGAAGCTTTCTTT	CASSRTNRASTEAFF
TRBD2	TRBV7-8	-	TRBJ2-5	TGTGCCAGCAGCTTAGGTCCAGGGGGACTAGCTTGGGAGACCCAGTACTTC	CASSLGPGGLAWETQYF
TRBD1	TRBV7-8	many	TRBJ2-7	TGTGCCAGCAGCTACCAGAGACAGGGGGGCTCCTACGAGCAGTACTTC	CASSYQRQGGSYEQYF
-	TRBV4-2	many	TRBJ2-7	TGTGCCAGCAGCCAAGCTGAGGTGGGAGACTCCTACGAGCAGTACTTC	CASSQAEVGDSYEQYF
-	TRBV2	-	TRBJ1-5	TGTGCCAGCAGCGGTGACAAGCCCCAGCATTTT	CASSGDKPQHF
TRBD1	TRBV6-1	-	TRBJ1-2	TGTGCCAGCAGTTACGGACAGGGGGACTATGGCTACACCTTC	CASSYGQGDYGYTF
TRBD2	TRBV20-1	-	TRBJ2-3	TGCAGTGCTACCCGGACTAGCGGATACAATGAGCGGTATTTT	CSATRTSGYNERYF
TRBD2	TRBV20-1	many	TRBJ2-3	TGCAGTGCTAGTGACGGGACTAGCGGGAGTTCGAATACGCAGTATTTT	CSASDGTSGSSNTQYF
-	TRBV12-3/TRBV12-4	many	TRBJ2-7	TGTGCCAGCAGCTTCGGCTACGAGCAGTACTTC	CASSFGYEQYF
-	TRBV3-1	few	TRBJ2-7	TGTGCCAGCAGCCAAGAACCCGGGTACTACGAGCAGTACTTC	CASSQEPGYYEQYF
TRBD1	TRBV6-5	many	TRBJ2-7	TGTGCCAGCAGTTATGGCACGACAGGGGTCTACGAGCAGTACTTC	CASSYGTTGVYEQYF
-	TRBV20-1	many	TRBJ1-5	TGCAGTGCTAGAGTGGGGAGAACGGCGCAGCCCCAGCATTTT	CSARVGRTAQPQHF
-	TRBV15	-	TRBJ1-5	TGTGCCACCAGCAGAGATCCGACTGACAGTTCCAATCAGCCCCAGCATTTT	CATSRDPTDSSNQPQHF
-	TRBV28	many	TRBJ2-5	TGTGCCAGCAGTACCAACTCTGGACTCGGTTCTGACTTC	CASSTNSGLGSDF
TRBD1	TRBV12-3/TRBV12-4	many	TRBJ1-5	TGTGCCAGCAGGGAGACAGGGAGGGAGCAGCCCCAGCATTTT	CASRETGREQPQHF
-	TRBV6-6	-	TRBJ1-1	TGTGCCAGCGGTCCTCTCGGCCGTGGCACTGAAGCTTTCTTT	CASGPLGRGTEAFF
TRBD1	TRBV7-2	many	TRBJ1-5	TGTGCCAGCAGCTCGGACAGGGCGGCCAATCAGCCCCAGCATTTT	CASSSDRAANQPQHF
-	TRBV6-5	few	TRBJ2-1	TGTGCCAGCAGTTACGGTTCTGGAAATGAGCAGCTCTTC	CASSYGSGNEQLF
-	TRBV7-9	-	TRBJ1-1	TGTGCCAGCAGCAAACAGGGCACTGAAGCTTTCTTT	CASSKQGTEAFF
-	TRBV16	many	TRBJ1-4	TGTGCCAGCAGCCAATCGGGAGGGGAAAAACTGTTTTTT	CASSQSGGEKLFF
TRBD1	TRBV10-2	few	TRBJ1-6	TGCACCAGCAGAGACAGGGGTTCACCCCTCCACTTT	CTSRDRGSPLHF
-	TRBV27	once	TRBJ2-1	TGTGCCAGCAGTTCCGGGAATGAGCAGTTCTTC	CASSSGNEQFF
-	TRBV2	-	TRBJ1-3	TGTGCCAGCAGGCCCGGCGTCTCAAACTGGTGGGGCTACACCATATATTTT	CASRPGVSNWWGYTIYF
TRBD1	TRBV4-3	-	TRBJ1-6	TGCGCCAGCAGCCACGGGACAGGGAGGGGTAATTCACCCCTCCACTTT	CASSHGTGRGNSPLHF
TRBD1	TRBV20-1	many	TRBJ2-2	TGCAGTGCTAGAGATACTGGGACAGGTGATTCCGGGGAGCTGTTTTTT	CSARDTGTGDSGELFF
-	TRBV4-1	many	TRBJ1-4	TGCGCCAGCAGCCAAGTTCTATCGGGAGCCTTAAATGAAAAACTGTTTTTT	CASSQVLSGALNEKLFF
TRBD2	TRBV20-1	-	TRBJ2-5	TGCAGTACCGCGGGGGGAGAGCCCCAGTACTTC	CSTAGGEPQYF
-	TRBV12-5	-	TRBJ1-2	TGTGCTAGTGGTACCCTACGGGGGGCCCCGATTTATGGCTACACCTTC	CASGTLRGAPIYGYTF
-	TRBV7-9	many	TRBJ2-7	TGTGCCAGCAGCTTAGCCGGCGGGGCTGCGCAGTACTTC	CASSLAGGAAQYF
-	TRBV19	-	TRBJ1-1	TGTGCCAGTGAGAACACTGAAGCTTTCTTT	CASENTEAFF
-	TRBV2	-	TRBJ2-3	TGTGCCAGCAGGATCGACCGCACAGATACGCAGTATTTT	CASRIDRTDTQYF
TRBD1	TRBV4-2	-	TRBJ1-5	TGTGCCAGCAGCCAAGTGGGGACAGGGGGCTCGACCCAGCATTTT	CASSQVGTGGSTQHF
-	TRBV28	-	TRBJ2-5	TGTGCCAGCAGTTTATGGGGGACAAGAGAAGAGACCCAGTACTTC	CASSLWGTREETQYF
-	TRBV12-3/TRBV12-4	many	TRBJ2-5	TGTGCCAGCAGCCACTCCGGGACGGGGGAGACCCAGTACTTC	CASSHSGTGETQYF
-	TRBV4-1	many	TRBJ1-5	TGCGCCAGCAGCCAAGAAGGGTATAGCAATCAGCCCCAGCATTTT	CASSQEGYSNQPQHF
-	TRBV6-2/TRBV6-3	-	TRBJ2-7	TGTGCCAGCAGCCAAAGGCAGGGAGAGAAGCAGTACTTC	CASSQRQGEKQYF
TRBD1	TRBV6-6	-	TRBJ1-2	TGTGCCAGCAGGCCCGGGACAGGGGGCAAAAATGGCTACACCTTC	CASRPGTGGKNGYTF
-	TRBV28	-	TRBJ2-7	TGTGCCAGCAGTTCTCACGGGGGTCCGCCCTACGAGCAGTACTTC	CASSSHGGPPYEQYF
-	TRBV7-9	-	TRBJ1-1	TGTGCCAGCCGACCACCCAAGAACACTGAAGCTTTCTTT	CASRPPKNTEAFF
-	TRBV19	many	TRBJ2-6	TGTGCCAGTAGTATCACAGGGTCTGGGGCCAACGTCCTGACTTTC	CASSITGSGANVLTF
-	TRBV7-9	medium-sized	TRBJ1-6	TGTGCCAGCAGCATGAGGGGGAGCTCCTATAATTCACCCCTCCACTTT	CASSMRGSSYNSPLHF
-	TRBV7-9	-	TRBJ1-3	TGTGCCAGCAGCTTAGGGAGGCTGTGCTCTGGAAACACCATATATTTT	CASSLGRLCSGNTIYF
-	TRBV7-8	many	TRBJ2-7	TGTGCCAGCAGCTTAGATTACGAGCAGTACTTC	CASSLDYEQYF
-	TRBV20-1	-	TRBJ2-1	TGCAGTGCTAGACCCGGGACTGTTAACACTGAGCAGTTCTTC	CSARPGTVNTEQFF
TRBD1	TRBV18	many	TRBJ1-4	TGTGCCAGCTCACTGACACAGGGGGCGCCCGATGAAAAACTGTTTTTT	CASSLTQGAPDEKLFF
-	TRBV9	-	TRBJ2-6	TGTGCCAGCAGTAGGTATGGGGGAGGAAGGGGAACCTCTGGGGCCAACGTCCTGACTTTC	CASSRYGGGRGTSGANVLTF